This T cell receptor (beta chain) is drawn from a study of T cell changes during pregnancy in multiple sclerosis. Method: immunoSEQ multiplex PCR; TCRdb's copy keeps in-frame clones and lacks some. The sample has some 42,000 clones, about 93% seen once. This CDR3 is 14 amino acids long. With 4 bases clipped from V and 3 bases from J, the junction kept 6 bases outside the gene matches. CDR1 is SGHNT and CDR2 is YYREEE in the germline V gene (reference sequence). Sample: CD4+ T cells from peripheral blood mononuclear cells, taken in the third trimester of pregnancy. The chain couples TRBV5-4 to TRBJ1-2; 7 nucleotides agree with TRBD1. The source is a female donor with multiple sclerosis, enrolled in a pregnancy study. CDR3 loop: CASSAQGLYYGYTF. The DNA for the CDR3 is TGTGCCAGCAGCGCACAGGGGCTATACTATGGCTACACCTTC.